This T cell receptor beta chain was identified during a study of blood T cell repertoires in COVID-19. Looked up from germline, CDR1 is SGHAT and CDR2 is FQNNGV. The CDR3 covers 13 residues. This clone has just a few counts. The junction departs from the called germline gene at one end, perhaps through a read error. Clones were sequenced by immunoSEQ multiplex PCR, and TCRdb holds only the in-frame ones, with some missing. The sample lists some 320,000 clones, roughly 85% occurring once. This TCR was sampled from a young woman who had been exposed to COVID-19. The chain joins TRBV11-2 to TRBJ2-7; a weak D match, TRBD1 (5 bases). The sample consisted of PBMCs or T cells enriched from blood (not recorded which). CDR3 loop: CASSLESKGRAHF. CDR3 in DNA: TGTGCCAGCAGCTTGGAGTCAAAAGGCAGGGCCCACTTC.